This TCR beta chain was documented in a study of blood T cell repertoires in COVID-19. Regarding this clone: One end of the junction fails to match germline, which may point to a read error.

This CDR3 has 11 residues. Germline CDR1 reads SGHTS; CDR2 reads YDEGEE. As processed by the authors: How many nucleated cells were present was estimated from reference gene primer amplification. Method: immunoSEQ multiplex PCR; TCRdb's copy keeps in-frame clones and lacks some. D and trimming were read from the DNA, whereas the V and J calls and clone size are those reported in that table. The table has some 180,000 clones, 78% seen once. The chain joins TRBV5-8 to TRBJ1-4, with 7 bases matching TRBD1. This receptor was identified in a woman older than 75 with active or convalescent COVID-19. Sequenced: peripheral blood. As DNA, the CDR3 is TGTGCCAGCAGACTACAGGGGTCGGCCCTTTTT. Translating it yields CASRLQGSALF.